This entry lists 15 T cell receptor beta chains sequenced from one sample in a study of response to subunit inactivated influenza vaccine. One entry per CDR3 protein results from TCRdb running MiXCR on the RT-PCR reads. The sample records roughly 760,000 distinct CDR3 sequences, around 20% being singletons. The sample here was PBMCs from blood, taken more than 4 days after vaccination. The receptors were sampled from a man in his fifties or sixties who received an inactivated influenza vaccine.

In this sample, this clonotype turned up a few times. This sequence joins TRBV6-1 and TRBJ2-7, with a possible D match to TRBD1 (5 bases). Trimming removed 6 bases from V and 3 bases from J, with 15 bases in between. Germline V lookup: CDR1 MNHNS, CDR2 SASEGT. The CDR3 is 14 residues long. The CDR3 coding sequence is TGTGCCAGCAGCCGAACAGACAGCGACTACGAGCAGTACTTC. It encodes CASSRTDSDYEQYF.

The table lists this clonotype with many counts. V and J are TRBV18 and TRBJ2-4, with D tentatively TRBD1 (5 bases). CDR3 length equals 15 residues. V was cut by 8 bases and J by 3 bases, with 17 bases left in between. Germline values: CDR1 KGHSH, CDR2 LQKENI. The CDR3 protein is CASAPPQGSKNIQYF. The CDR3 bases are TGTGCCAGCGCCCCCCCGCAGGGAAGCAAAAACATTCAGTACTTC.

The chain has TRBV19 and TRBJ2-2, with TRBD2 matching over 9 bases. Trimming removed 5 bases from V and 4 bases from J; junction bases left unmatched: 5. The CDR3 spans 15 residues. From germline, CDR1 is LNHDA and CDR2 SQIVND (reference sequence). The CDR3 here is CASSFLAGTTGELFF. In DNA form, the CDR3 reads TGTGCCAGTAGTTTTCTAGCGGGAACCACCGGGGAGCTGTTTTTT.

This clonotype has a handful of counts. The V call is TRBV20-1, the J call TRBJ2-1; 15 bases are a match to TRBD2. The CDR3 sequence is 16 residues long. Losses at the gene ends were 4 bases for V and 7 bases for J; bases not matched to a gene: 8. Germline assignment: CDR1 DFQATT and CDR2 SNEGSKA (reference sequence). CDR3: CSANPRTSGGVNEQFF. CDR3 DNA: TGCAGTGCTAACCCCCGGACTAGCGGGGGGGTAAATGAGCAGTTCTTC.

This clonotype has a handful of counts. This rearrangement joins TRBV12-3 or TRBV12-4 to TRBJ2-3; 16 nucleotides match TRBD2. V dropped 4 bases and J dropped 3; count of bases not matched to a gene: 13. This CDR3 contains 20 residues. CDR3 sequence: CASSSIGTSGGAVRTDTQYF. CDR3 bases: TGTGCCAGCAGTTCCATCGGGACTAGCGGGGGGGCCGTGCGGACAGATACGCAGTATTTT.

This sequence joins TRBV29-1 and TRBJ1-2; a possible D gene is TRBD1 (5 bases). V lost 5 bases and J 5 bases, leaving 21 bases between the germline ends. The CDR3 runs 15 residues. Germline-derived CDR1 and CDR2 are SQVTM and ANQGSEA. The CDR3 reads CSVPSLVGGSYGYTF. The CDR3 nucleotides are TGCAGCGTTCCCTCCCTGGTCGGGGGTTCTTATGGCTACACCTTC.

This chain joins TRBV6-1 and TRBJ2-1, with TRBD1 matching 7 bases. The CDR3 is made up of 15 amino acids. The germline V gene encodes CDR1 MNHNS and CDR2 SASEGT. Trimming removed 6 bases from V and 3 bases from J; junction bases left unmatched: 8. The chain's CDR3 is CASRGDRDHYNEQFF. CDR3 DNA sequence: TGTGCCAGCAGGGGCGACAGGGATCACTACAATGAGCAGTTCTTC.

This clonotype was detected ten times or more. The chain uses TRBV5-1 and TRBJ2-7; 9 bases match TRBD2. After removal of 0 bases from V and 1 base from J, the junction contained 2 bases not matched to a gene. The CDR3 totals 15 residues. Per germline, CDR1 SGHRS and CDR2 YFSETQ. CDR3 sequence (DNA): TGCGCCAGCAGCTTGGCCCTAGCGGGGTCCTACGAGCAGTACTTC. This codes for CASSLALAGSYEQYF.

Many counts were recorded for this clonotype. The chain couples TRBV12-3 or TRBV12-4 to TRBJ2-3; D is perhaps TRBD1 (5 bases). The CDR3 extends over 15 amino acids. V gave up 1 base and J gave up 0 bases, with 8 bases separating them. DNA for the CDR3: TGTGCCAGCAGTTTAGAGGGGATCAGCACAGATACGCAGTATTTT. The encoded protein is CASSLEGISTDTQYF.

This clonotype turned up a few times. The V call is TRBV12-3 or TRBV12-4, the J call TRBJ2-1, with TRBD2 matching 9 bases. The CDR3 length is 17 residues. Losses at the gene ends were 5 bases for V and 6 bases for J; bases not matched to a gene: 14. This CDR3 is CASSQPAGGRSRNEQFF. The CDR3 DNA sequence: TGTGCCAGCAGTCAACCCGCGGGGGGGCGATCGCGCAATGAGCAGTTCTTC.

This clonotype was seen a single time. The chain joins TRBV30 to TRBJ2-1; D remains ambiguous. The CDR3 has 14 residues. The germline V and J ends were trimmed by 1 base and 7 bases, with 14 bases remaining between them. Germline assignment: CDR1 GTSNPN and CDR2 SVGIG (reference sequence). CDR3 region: CAWSASAPGNEQFF. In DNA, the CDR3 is TGTGCCTGGAGTGCTTCTGCCCCTGGGAATGAGCAGTTCTTC.

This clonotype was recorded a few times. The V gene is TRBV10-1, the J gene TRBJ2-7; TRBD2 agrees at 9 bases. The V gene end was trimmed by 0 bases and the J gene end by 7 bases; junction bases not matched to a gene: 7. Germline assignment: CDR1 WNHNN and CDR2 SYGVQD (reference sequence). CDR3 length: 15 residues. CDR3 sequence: CASSESSVAGDEQYF. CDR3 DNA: TGCGCCAGCAGTGAGTCGTCGGTAGCGGGGGATGAGCAGTACTTC.

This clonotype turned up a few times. The CDR3 spells CASSLAGTGYNEQFF. Here the CDR3 DNA reads TGCGCCAGCAGCTTAGCCGGGACAGGGTACAATGAGCAGTTCTTC. The rearrangement links TRBV5-1 to TRBJ2-1, with 9 bases fitting TRBD1. This CDR3 has 15 residues. Germline V gene lookup returns CDR1 SGHRS and CDR2 YFSETQ. V trimming: 2 bases; J trimming: 4 bases; junction bases outside the gene matches: 4. The full variable domain, in which reference TRBV5-1 and TRBJ2-1 provide the parts outside the CDR3, is KAGVTQTPRYLIKTRGQQVTLSCSPISGHRSVSWYQQTPGQGLQFLFEYFSETQRNKGNFPGRFSGRQFSNSRSEMNVSTLELGDSALYLCASSLAGTGYNEQFFGPGTRLTVL.

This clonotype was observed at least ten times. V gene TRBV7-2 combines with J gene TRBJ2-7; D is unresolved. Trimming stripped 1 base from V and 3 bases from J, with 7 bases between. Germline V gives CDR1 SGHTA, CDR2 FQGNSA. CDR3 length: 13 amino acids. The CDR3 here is CASSLVQSYEQYF. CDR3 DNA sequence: TGTGCCAGCAGCTTAGTACAGAGCTACGAGCAGTACTTC.

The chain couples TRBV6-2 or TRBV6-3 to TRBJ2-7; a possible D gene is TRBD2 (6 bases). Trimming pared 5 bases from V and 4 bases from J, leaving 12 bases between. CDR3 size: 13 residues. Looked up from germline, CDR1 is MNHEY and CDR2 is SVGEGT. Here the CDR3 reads CASSRPGLYEQYF. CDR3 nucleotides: TGTGCCAGCAGTCGACCGGGACTTTACGAGCAGTACTTC.